This note documents a single T cell receptor (beta chain) sequence. The entry originates in a study of blood T cell repertoires in COVID-19. As for the study in general: Collection of acute and convalescent COVID-19 samples took place in the United States, Italy and Spain. The analysed material was cDNA or gDNA that came from T cells, B-cell-depleted T cells, or PBMCs.

The CDR3 sequence is 14 residues long. Per the original methods: Amplification from reference gene primers served as the basis for estimated nucleated cell counts. Profiled with immunoSEQ multiplex PCR; TCRdb holds only in-frame clones, not every one. V, J and clone size are those of that table, while D and trimming were read from the DNA. Altogether around 250,000 clones are present, around 78% being singletons, with the ten largest covering 4.6%. Source material: peripheral blood. The receptor was isolated from a man aged 55 to 69 who had recovered from COVID-19. The V call is TRBV21-1, the J call TRBJ1-4; TRBD1 is the table's D call and was not checked against the DNA. TRBV21-1 is labeled a pseudogene. CDR3 protein: CASSRDRGDEKLFF. CDR3 nucleotide sequence: TGTGCCAGCAGCCGGGACAGGGGGGATGAAAAACTGTTTTTT.